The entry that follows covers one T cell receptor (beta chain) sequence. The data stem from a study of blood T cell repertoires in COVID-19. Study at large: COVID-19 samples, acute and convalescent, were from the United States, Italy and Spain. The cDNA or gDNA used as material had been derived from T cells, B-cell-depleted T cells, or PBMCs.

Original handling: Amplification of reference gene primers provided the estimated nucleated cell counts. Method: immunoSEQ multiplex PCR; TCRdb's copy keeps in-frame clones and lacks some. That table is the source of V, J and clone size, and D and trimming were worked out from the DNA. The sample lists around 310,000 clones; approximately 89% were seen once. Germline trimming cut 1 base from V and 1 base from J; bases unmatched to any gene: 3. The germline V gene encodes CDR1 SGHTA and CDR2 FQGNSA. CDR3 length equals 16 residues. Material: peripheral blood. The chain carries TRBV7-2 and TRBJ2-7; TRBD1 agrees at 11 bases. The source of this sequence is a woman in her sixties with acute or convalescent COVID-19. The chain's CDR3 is CASSLGGQGASYEQYF. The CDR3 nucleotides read TGTGCCAGCAGCTTAGGAGGACAGGGGGCTTCCTACGAGCAGTACTTC.